Listed here is a single T cell receptor (beta chain). Method: immunoSEQ multiplex PCR; TCRdb's copy keeps in-frame clones and lacks some. The sample contains 50,000 to 60,000 clones, about 92% of which appear only once. The source of the sample is a study of lymphopenia after photon versus proton radiotherapy. CDR1 SGHNT and CDR2 YYREEE come from the germline V gene (reference sequence). This CDR3 contains 16 residues. V lost 4 bases and J lost 0; bases outside the gene matches: 7. This chain connects TRBV5-4 to TRBJ2-1; 7 nucleotides agree with TRBD1. The receptor comes from a woman in her 40s with cholangiocarcinoma. Sequenced here: peripheral blood, sampled from a patient treated with photon-based radiotherapy. This CDR3 reads CASSLKTGSSYNEQFF. CDR3 sequence (DNA): TGTGCCAGCAGCCTAAAGACAGGGAGCTCCTACAATGAGCAGTTCTTC.